This T cell receptor beta chain was recovered during a study of regulatory T cells in long-lasting Graves disease. Time point defined: newly diagnosed GD, antithyroid drugs for less than 3 months. The TCR library was made from RNA extracted from PBMCs. Doctors identified Graves' disease using the American Thyroid Association guidelines. The sample holds a few counts of this clonotype. TCR beta libraries were built with iRepertoire HTBI primers and Arm-PCR of CDR3 regions. TCRdb processed the multiplex PCR reads anew with MiXCR; each CDR3 protein has one entry. The top ten hold roughly 8.2% of the sample, which has some 490,000 distinct CDR3 sequences, around 11% seen once. The CDR3 runs to 16 residues. CDR1 is SGHTA and CDR2 is FQGNSA in the germline V gene. Germline trimming cut 1 base from V and 5 bases from J; bases unmatched to any gene: 8. This same sample was also taken into another study, of T cells in Graves' hyperthyroidism and ophthalmopathy. According to that study: Uncontrolled infection, other autoimmune disease, pregnancy or lactation led to exclusion. Before onset, ophthalmopathy was predicted by the model a median approximately 6.6 months earlier.

The starting material was peripheral blood mononuclear cells (PBMCs), obtained at new diagnosis, from a patient treated with antithyroid drugs. This chain links TRBV7-2 with TRBJ2-3; 8 bases fit TRBD2. The receptor was derived from a woman in her 30s with Graves disease. The CDR3 DNA reads TGTGCCAGCAGCTTAGTCCCTATAGCGGGGAAAGATACGCAGTATTTT. Its protein product is CASSLVPIAGKDTQYF.